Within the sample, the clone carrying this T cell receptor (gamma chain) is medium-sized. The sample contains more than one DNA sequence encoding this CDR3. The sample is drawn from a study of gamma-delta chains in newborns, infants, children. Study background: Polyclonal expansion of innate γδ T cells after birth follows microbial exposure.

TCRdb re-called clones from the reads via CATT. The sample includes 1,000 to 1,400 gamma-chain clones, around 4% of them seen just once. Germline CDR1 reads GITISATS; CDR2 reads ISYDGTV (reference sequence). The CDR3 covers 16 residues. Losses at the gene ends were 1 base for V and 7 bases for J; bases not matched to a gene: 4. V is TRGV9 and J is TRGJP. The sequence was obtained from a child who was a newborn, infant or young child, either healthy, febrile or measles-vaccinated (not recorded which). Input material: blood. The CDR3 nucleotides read TGTGCCTTGTGGGAGGTCACGGAGTTGGGCAAAAAAATCAAGGTATTT. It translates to CALWEVTELGKKIKVF.